Sequencing of this T cell receptor (beta chain) was carried out in a study of blood T cell repertoires in COVID-19. Study background: T cells, B-cell-depleted T cells, or PBMCs provided the cDNA or gDNA that served as material.

Cohort placement rested on clinical history that participants reported themselves. Two negative PCRs, clearance, or symptom resolution were required of recovered Cohort 3 donors. Source study methods: Estimation of nucleated cell counts was performed using reference gene primer amplification. Data came from immunoSEQ multiplex PCR; TCRdb stores just in-frame clones and leaves some out. V, J and clone size were drawn from that table, and D and trimming were deduced from the DNA. This table holds 300,000 to 400,000 clones, more than 75% found once. Germline lookup yields CDR1 SGHTA and CDR2 FQGTGA. Trimming left V 0 bases short and J 4 bases short, with 6 bases between. The CDR3 runs 13 residues. Only one count was recorded for this clone.

Material: PBMCs or T cells enriched from blood (not recorded which). The source is a man in his 60s who had recovered from COVID-19. This chain links TRBV7-3 with TRBJ2-5; a weak D match, TRBD2 (5 bases). CDR3 nucleotides: TGTGCCAGCAGCTTAACGGGAGTAGAGACCCAGTACTTC. Translated, it gives CASSLTGVETQYF.